Following are 29 T cell receptor beta chains from one sample sequenced in a study of cytomegalovirus exposure and HLA in healthy donors. The table came from immunoSEQ multiplex PCR; TCRdb's copy has only in-frame clones and leaves some out. Of around 80,000 clones listed, 90% to 95% were seen once; the top ten hold 0.69%. The sequencing sample was made of PBMCs. The receptors derive from a woman between 18 and 29 years old in good health and CMV-seronegative.

V is TRBV14 and J is TRBJ1-2, with a weak D call TRBD1 (5 bases). Trimming shortened V by 1 base and J by 0 bases, and 12 bases separated the two germline ends. The CDR3 totals 16 residues. The germline V gene has CDR1 SGHDN and CDR2 FVKESK. The CDR3 DNA sequence: TGTGCCAGCAGCCAAGTTGGGGGGAGGTCTAACTATGGCTACACCTTC. This sequence encodes CASSQVGGRSNYGYTF.

The rearrangement uses TRBV30 and TRBJ2-1, with TRBD2 identical over 9 bases. V gave up 1 base and J gave up 14 bases; unmatched junction bases: 9. Germline loops: CDR1 GTSNPN, CDR2 SVGIG (reference sequence). This CDR3 comprises 13 residues. This CDR3 reads CAWSEVSGSSEFF. The CDR3 DNA reads as TGTGCCTGGAGTGAAGTTAGCGGGAGTTCGGAGTTCTTC. Full variable domain (remainder filled in from reference TRBV30 and TRBJ2-1): SQTIHQWPATLVQPVGSPLSLECTVEGTSNPNLYWYRQAAGRGLQLLFYSVGIGQISSEVPQNLSASRPQDRQFILSSKKLLLSDSGFYLCAWSEVSGSSEFFGPGTRLTVL.

The chain carries TRBV30 and TRBJ2-1, with TRBD2 matching over 11 bases. J was trimmed by 8 bases and V by 0 bases; bases with no gene match: 6. The CDR3 totals 15 residues. Germline-derived CDR1 and CDR2 are GTSNPN and SVGIG (reference sequence). CDR3 protein: CAWSVRSGRAHEQFF. In DNA, the CDR3 is TGTGCCTGGAGTGTCCGTAGCGGGAGGGCCCATGAGCAGTTCTTC.

The chain links TRBV7-8 to TRBJ1-1; no clear D. From germline, CDR1 is SGHVS and CDR2 FQNEAQ. The length of the CDR3 is 14 residues. V lost 3 bases to trimming and J lost 1 base, with 9 bases between them. The CDR3 region is CASSFMRGNTEAFF. In DNA, the CDR3 is TGTGCCAGCAGCTTTATGAGAGGGAACACTGAAGCTTTCTTT.

The chain links TRBV7-2 to TRBJ2-4, with 12 nucleotides matching TRBD2. Germline CDR1 and CDR2: SGHTA and FQGNSA. There are 15 residues in the CDR3. V dropped 4 bases and J dropped 10; count of bases not matched to a gene: 8. The CDR3 nucleotides are TGTGCCAGCAGCTCGCTAGCGGGGGGGCCTGTTATTCAGTACTTC. Protein product: CASSSLAGGPVIQYF. The full variable domain, its missing parts supplied by reference TRBV7-2 and TRBJ2-4, is GAGVSQSPSNKVTEKGKDVELRCDPISGHTALYWYRQSLGQGLEFLIYFQGNSAPDKSGLPSDRFSAERTGGSVSTLTIQRTQQEDSAVYLCASSSLAGGPVIQYFGAGTRLSVL.

The chain carries TRBV19 and TRBJ1-2, with a possible D match to TRBD1 (5 bases). The CDR3 covers 15 residues. The germline V gene encodes CDR1 LNHDA and CDR2 SQIVND (reference sequence). V was trimmed by 7 bases and J by 3 bases, leaving 18 bases between them. The CDR3 protein is CASTSRAGLDYGYTF. CDR3 nucleotide sequence: TGTGCCAGTACCAGTCGTGCAGGGTTGGACTATGGCTACACCTTC.

The chain has TRBV5-1 and TRBJ1-2; 10 positions agree with TRBD1. The CDR3 extends over 16 amino acids. Looked up from germline, CDR1 is SGHRS and CDR2 is YFSETQ. J lost 4 bases, V lost 0 bases, and 6 bases had no gene match. The CDR3 sequence is CASSLAGTGAGYGYTF. The CDR3 DNA sequence: TGCGCCAGCAGCTTGGCCGGGACAGGGGCCGGCTATGGCTACACCTTC.

The rearrangement uses TRBV11-2 and TRBJ2-7, with D perhaps matching TRBD2 (5 bases). Trimming shortened V by 1 base and J by 3 bases, and 13 bases separated the two germline ends. CDR3 size: 15 residues. Looked up from germline, CDR1 is SGHAT and CDR2 is FQNNGV. The DNA for the CDR3 is TGTGCCAGCAGCTTAGCTCGAACCGGGGTCTACGAGCAGTACTTC. This translates into CASSLARTGVYEQYF. The full variable domain, rest sourced from reference TRBV11-2 and TRBJ2-7, is EAGVAQSPRYKIIEKRQSVAFWCNPISGHATLYWYQQILGQGPKLLIQFQNNGVVDDSQLPKDRFSAERLKGVDSTLKIQPAKLEDSAVYLCASSLARTGVYEQYFGPGTRLTVT.

This rearrangement joins TRBV7-9 to TRBJ2-2; D uncertain. CDR3 length equals 14 residues. Trimming took 7 bases from V and 8 from J, leaving 17 bases between them. From germline, CDR1 is SEHNR and CDR2 FQNEAQ (reference sequence). CDR3 sequence reads: CASTQRRNWGELFF. CDR3 nucleotide sequence: TGTGCCAGCACCCAGAGGCGAAACTGGGGGGAGCTGTTTTTT.

The chain links TRBV7-2 to TRBJ2-6; 7 bases map to TRBD2. The germline V gene has CDR1 SGHTA and CDR2 FQGNSA. The CDR3 loop spans 16 amino acids. V lost 0 bases and J lost 2; bases outside the gene matches: 1. In DNA, the CDR3 is TGTGCCAGCAGCTTAGCGGGGGGGGCTGGGGCCAACGTCCTGACTTTC. Amino acid sequence: CASSLAGGAGANVLTF.

The chain combines TRBV19 with TRBJ2-3, with 7 bases identical to TRBD1. The CDR3 extends over 13 amino acids. CDR1 and CDR2 from the germline V gene are LNHDA and SQIVND (reference sequence). Trimming cost V 6 bases and J 6 bases; bases outside gene matches: 6. The CDR3: CASRPTGADTQYF. CDR3 in DNA: TGTGCCAGTAGGCCCACAGGGGCTGATACGCAGTATTTT.

The genes are TRBV19 and TRBJ2-7; 8 bases agree with TRBD1. The CDR3 spans 15 residues. The trim removed 3 bases at V and 0 bases at J, leaving 4 bases unmatched. Germline V gene sequence: CDR1 LNHDA, CDR2 SQIVND (reference sequence). The CDR3 DNA is TGTGCCAGTAGTATTGACAGGGGTTACTCCTACGAGCAGTACTTC. It specifies CASSIDRGYSYEQYF. The full variable domain, rest sourced from reference TRBV19 and TRBJ2-7, is DGGITQSPKYLFRKEGQNVTLSCEQNLNHDAMYWYRQDPGQGLRLIYYSQIVNDFQKGDIAEGYSVSREKKESFPLTVTSAQKNPTAFYLCASSIDRGYSYEQYFGPGTRLTVT.

The gene calls are TRBV2 and TRBJ1-6; TRBD1 agrees at 7 bases. V was pared by 1 base and J by 5 bases, with 5 bases of the junction left unmatched. The length of the CDR3 is 16 residues. CDR1 is SNHLY, CDR2 FYNNEI, per germline. CDR3 bases: TGTGCCAGCAGTGAAGATGGACAGGCCCATAATTCACCCCTCCACTTT. Translating gives CASSEDGQAHNSPLHF.

Only one count was recorded for this clone. The chain couples TRBV4-1 to TRBJ1-2, with 11 bases aligning to TRBD1. Germline V gene lookup returns CDR1 MGHRA and CDR2 YSYEKL. Germline trimming cut 3 bases from V and 7 bases from J; bases unmatched to any gene: 7. The CDR3 sequence is 15 residues long. This CDR3 is CASSQGQGVIRGYTF. The CDR3, as DNA: TGCGCCAGCAGCCAGGGACAGGGGGTAATACGTGGCTACACCTTC.

The chain joins TRBV5-4 to TRBJ1-2; 12 positions match TRBD1. From germline, CDR1 is SGHNT and CDR2 YYREEE (reference sequence). V was pared by 4 bases and J by 2 bases, with 6 bases of the junction left unmatched. The CDR3 runs 16 residues. CDR3 nucleotides: TGTGCCAGCAGCCCCGGGACAGGGGGCAAAAACTATGGCTACACCTTC. Translating gives CASSPGTGGKNYGYTF.

The J gene is TRBJ2-7, the V gene TRBV7-2; D might be TRBD2 (6 bases). This CDR3 is 18 amino acids long. The V gene lost 4 bases and the J gene lost 5 bases, with 27 bases spanning the gap. Germline CDR1 is SGHTA and CDR2 is FQGNSA. The CDR3 reads CASSSEASKEGKGNEQYF. Written as DNA, the CDR3 is TGTGCCAGCAGCTCCGAGGCCTCGAAGGAGGGGAAGGGAAACGAGCAGTACTTC. The full variable domain, completed using reference TRBV7-2 and TRBJ2-7, is GAGVSQSPSNKVTEKGKDVELRCDPISGHTALYWYRQSLGQGLEFLIYFQGNSAPDKSGLPSDRFSAERTGGSVSTLTIQRTQQEDSAVYLCASSSEASKEGKGNEQYFGPGTRLTVT.

The chain joins TRBV7-7 to TRBJ2-7, with 10 bases aligning to TRBD2. CDR3 size: 13 residues. V shed 5 bases, J shed 3 bases, and the junction held 1 base outside the gene matches. Germline V gives CDR1 SSHAT, CDR2 FNYEAQ (reference sequence). CDR3 sequence: CASSRTSGYEQYF. CDR3 in DNA: TGTGCCAGCAGCCGGACTAGCGGCTACGAGCAGTACTTC.

The gene calls are TRBV9 and TRBJ1-3; 9 nucleotides align to TRBD1. CDR1 is SGDLS, CDR2 YYNGEE, per germline. The CDR3 contains 17 residues. J gave up 4 bases and V 3 bases, and 11 bases lay outside the gene matches. The DNA for the CDR3 is TGTGCCAGCAGCGCCGGGACAGGGAAGTTGGGGGGAAACACCATATATTTT. This gives the protein CASSAGTGKLGGNTIYF.

This chain connects TRBV11-2 to TRBJ2-7; 11 nucleotides align to TRBD1. The germline V gene encodes CDR1 SGHAT and CDR2 FQNNGV. The CDR3 is 14 residues long. With V trimmed by 6 bases and J by 2 bases, 3 bases remained unmatched. In DNA form, the CDR3 reads TGTGCCAGCAGGGACAGGGGGCGAACCTACGAGCAGTACTTC. This gives the protein CASRDRGRTYEQYF.

V is TRBV28 and J is TRBJ1-1; tentative D call: TRBD1 (5 bases). Trimming pared 1 base from V and 5 bases from J, leaving 8 bases between. The CDR3 covers 13 residues. CDR1 is MDHEN and CDR2 is SYDVKM in the germline V gene. The CDR3 here is CASSLYRGTEAFF. The CDR3 region has the DNA TGTGCCAGCAGTTTATATCGGGGGACTGAAGCTTTCTTT.

This rearrangement joins TRBV10-2 to TRBJ1-6, with TRBD1 matching 7 bases. Trimming at V came to 1 base and at J to 7 bases, leaving 7 bases not matched to a gene. This CDR3 is built from 16 residues. Germline-derived CDR1 and CDR2 are WSHSY and SAAADI. CDR3 DNA: TGCGCCAGCAGTGAGTTCGGTAACAGGGGAAATTCACCCCTCCACTTT. Protein: CASSEFGNRGNSPLHF.

This sequence joins TRBV7-9 and TRBJ2-2, with no clear D. Trimming took off 7 bases at V and 6 bases at J, with 12 bases between the two ends. Germline CDR1 is SEHNR and CDR2 is FQNEAQ (reference sequence). The CDR3 has 13 amino acids. CDR3 DNA sequence: TGTGCCAGCACCCCTACTAACGCCGGGGAGCTGTTTTTT. Its protein is CASTPTNAGELFF.

The J gene is TRBJ1-4, the V gene TRBV27, with D perhaps TRBD1 (6 bases). The CDR3 spans 14 residues. Germline V lookup: CDR1 MNHEY, CDR2 SMNVEV (reference sequence). V was cut by 4 bases and J by 5 bases, with 11 bases left in between. The CDR3 region has the DNA TGTGCCAGCAGTTCGACAGGCCTCAATGAAAAACTGTTTTTT. Its translation is CASSSTGLNEKLFF.

The chain couples TRBV10-1 to TRBJ2-1; the match to TRBD1 covers 9 bases. Germline V gene data show CDR1 as WNHNN and CDR2 as SYGVQD (reference sequence). V was pared by 10 bases and J by 2 bases, with 9 bases of the junction left unmatched. CDR3 length: 15 amino acids. The CDR3 DNA reads TGCGCCACCTCGACCGGGACAGGGACCTACAATGAGCAGTTCTTC. It translates to CATSTGTGTYNEQFF.

The V call is TRBV2, the J call TRBJ1-1; 8 positions agree with TRBD1. CDR1 SNHLY and CDR2 FYNNEI come from the germline V gene. The CDR3 totals 11 residues. V trimming: 9 bases; J trimming: 7 bases; junction bases outside the gene matches: 4. CDR3 sequence: CARTGEVEAFF. CDR3 bases: TGTGCCAGGACAGGGGAGGTTGAAGCTTTCTTT.

This chain joins TRBV5-8 and TRBJ2-2, with D possibly TRBD2 on 5 matching bases. The CDR3 is 16 amino acids. Trimming pared 3 bases from V and 0 bases from J, leaving 12 bases between. CDR1 and CDR2 (germline): SGHTS, YDEGEE. CDR3 loop: CASSSEVLANTGELFF. The CDR3 DNA is TGTGCCAGCAGCTCGGAGGTGCTCGCGAACACCGGGGAGCTGTTTTTT.

The rearrangement links TRBV5-1 to TRBJ2-1; 8 bases are shared with TRBD2. Germline CDR1 and CDR2: SGHRS and YFSETQ. The length of the CDR3 is 16 residues. V shed 5 bases, J shed 9 bases, and the junction held 16 bases outside the gene matches. The CDR3 region has the DNA TGCGCCAGCAGGGGGGGGGACGGGACTAGTTTTAGTGAGCAGTTCTTC. Translated: CASRGGDGTSFSEQFF.

This chain connects TRBV13 to TRBJ1-1, with 7 bases aligning to TRBD1. The germline V gene encodes CDR1 PRHDT and CDR2 FYEKMQ (reference sequence). V lost 4 bases to trimming and J lost 6 bases; unmatched junction nucleotides: 8. CDR3 length: 14 residues. CDR3 loop: CASSSTGANPEAFF. CDR3 bases: TGTGCCAGCAGCTCTACAGGGGCTAACCCTGAAGCTTTCTTT.

Written as DNA, the CDR3 is TGTGCCAGCTCACCACCGGCTAGCGGAAATGAGCAGTTCTTC. Protein: CASSPPASGNEQFF. This chain connects TRBV18 to TRBJ2-1; 7 bases map to TRBD2. Looked up from germline, CDR1 is KGHSH and CDR2 is LQKENI. This CDR3 comprises 14 residues. With V trimmed by 0 bases and J by 7 bases, 3 bases remained unmatched. The whole variable domain, filled in from reference TRBV18 and TRBJ2-1, reads NAGVMQNPRHLVRRRGQEARLRCSPMKGHSHVYWYRQLPEEGLKFMVYLQKENIIDESGMPKERFSAEFPKEGPSILRIQQVVRGDSAAYFCASSPPASGNEQFFGPGTRLTVL.